A single sample gave rise to the 17 T cell receptor beta chains below, sequenced in a study of OX40 agonist ivuxolimab in advanced cancers. Receptors were amplified or captured by the immunoSEQ multiplex PCR assay. TCRdb's version of the immuneACCESS table is confined to in-frame rearrangements and falls short of the full clone set. An unresolved V gene accounts for under half of the shortfall where checked; the remainder is of unknown origin. The sample includes roughly 25,000 clones, with 85% to 90% observed a single time. About 44% of the sample lies in the top ten. The specimen comprised CD4+ or CD8+ T cells sorted from blood, sampled in a trial of the OX40 agonist ivuxolimab. Receptor source: an adult with an advanced solid tumor such as melanoma, head and neck, liver or kidney cancer.

The chain recombines TRBV4-2 with TRBJ1-2; D perhaps matches TRBD1 (5 bases). This CDR3 region has 14 residues. The germline CDR1 and CDR2 sequences are LGHNA and YNFKEQ. Deletions cut 3 bases from V and 7 bases from J, with 15 bases between. As DNA, the CDR3 is TGTGCCAGCAGCCAGTCTGAAACGGGACGTGGCTACACCTTC. Its translation: CASSQSETGRGYTF.

The rearrangement links TRBV11-1 to TRBJ2-7; a weak D match, TRBD1 (6 bases). Germline lookup yields CDR1 SGHAT and CDR2 FQDESV (reference sequence). The V and J ends lost 5 bases and 3 bases respectively, with 14 bases between them. The CDR3 has 14 amino acids. DNA for the CDR3: TGTGCCAGCAGCCTGGACTGGGACAACTACGAGCAGTACTTC. Its protein is CASSLDWDNYEQYF. The full variable domain, its missing parts supplied by reference TRBV11-1 and TRBJ2-7, is EAEVAQSPRYKITEKSQAVAFWCDPISGHATLYWYRQILGQGPELLVQFQDESVVDDSQLPKDRFSAERLKGVDSTLKIQPAELGDSAMYLCASSLDWDNYEQYFGPGTRLTVT.

This rearrangement joins TRBV14 to TRBJ2-1; 9 nucleotides agree with TRBD1. CDR1 is SGHDN and CDR2 is FVKESK in the germline V gene. V gave up 4 bases and J gave up 3 bases; unmatched junction bases: 7. The CDR3 sequence is 16 residues long. The CDR3, as DNA: TGTGCCAGCAGCCTTGACAGGGGGGGAATCTACAATGAGCAGTTCTTC. Amino acids: CASSLDRGGIYNEQFF. The full variable domain, its missing parts supplied by reference TRBV14 and TRBJ2-1, is EAGVTQFPSHSVIEKGQTVTLRCDPISGHDNLYWYRRVMGKEIKFLLHFVKESKQDESGMPNNRFLAERTGGTYSTLKVQPAELEDSGVYFCASSLDRGGIYNEQFFGPGTRLTVL.

This clone was picked up a small number of times. The chain employs TRBV4-3 and TRBJ1-2, with no clear D. Germline V CDR1 and CDR2: LGHNA, YSLEER. The CDR3 runs to 16 residues. V gave up 0 bases and J gave up 5 bases, with 16 bases separating them. The CDR3 spells CASSQDYSGVGYGYTF. CDR3 DNA: TGCGCCAGCAGCCAAGACTACAGTGGGGTAGGATATGGCTACACCTTC.

The chain links TRBV30 to TRBJ2-7, with a tentative D call TRBD2 (5 bases). The CDR3 covers 15 residues. Germline values: CDR1 GTSNPN, CDR2 SVGIG (reference sequence). Trimming stripped 1 base from V and 3 bases from J, with 16 bases between. The CDR3: CAWSADYIPFYEQYF. CDR3 DNA sequence: TGTGCCTGGAGTGCAGACTACATTCCCTTCTACGAGCAGTACTTC.

This chain connects TRBV7-6 to TRBJ2-7, with unresolved D. Germline CDR1 SGHVS, CDR2 FNYEAQ. The CDR3 has 13 amino acids. Trimming cost V 3 bases and J 3 bases, with 9 bases left between them. In nucleotides, the CDR3 is TGTGCCAGCAGCTTCAGGAGTAACTACGAGCAGTACTTC. It yields the protein CASSFRSNYEQYF. The variable domain in full, completed from reference TRBV7-6 and TRBJ2-7, reads GAGVSQSPRYKVTKRGQDVALRCDPISGHVSLYWYRQALGQGPEFLTYFNYEAQQDKSGLPNDRFSAERPEGSISTLTIQRTEQRDSAMYRCASSFRSNYEQYFGPGTRLTVT.

This chain links TRBV14 with TRBJ1-2; 8 bases line up with TRBD1. Germline CDR1 SGHDN, CDR2 FVKESK. The trim removed 4 bases at V and 4 bases at J, leaving 5 bases unmatched. The CDR3 has 14 amino acids. CDR3 region: CASSPPGQGYGYTF. CDR3 nucleotides: TGTGCCAGCAGCCCCCCAGGACAGGGCTATGGCTACACCTTC.

The chain is built from TRBV7-6 and TRBJ2-7; 7 bases match TRBD2. V lost 0 bases and J lost 6; bases outside the gene matches: 8. There are 15 residues in the CDR3. The germline V gene encodes CDR1 SGHVS and CDR2 FNYEAQ. CDR3 in DNA: TGTGCCAGCAGCTTAGCGGGAGGGACTATTTCCGAGCAGTACTTC. Protein sequence: CASSLAGGTISEQYF.

The chain joins TRBV7-9 to TRBJ2-1, with a weak D call TRBD2 (7 bases). Germline assignment: CDR1 SEHNR and CDR2 FQNEAQ (reference sequence). V was trimmed by 5 bases and J by 6 bases, leaving 17 bases between them. This CDR3 is 15 amino acids long. DNA for the CDR3: TGTGCCAGCAGCCCCCCAGTGGGGGGGCCCAATGAGCAGTTCTTC. Its protein is CASSPPVGGPNEQFF.

V is TRBV27 and J is TRBJ2-5; TRBD1 aligns across 7 bases. The CDR3 totals 14 residues. CDR1 is MNHEY, CDR2 SMNVEV, per germline (reference sequence). The ends lost 4 bases at V and 5 bases at J; junction bases unmatched: 7. The CDR3 sequence: CASSSTGSEETQYF. CDR3 nucleotides: TGTGCCAGCAGTTCGACAGGGTCCGAGGAGACCCAGTACTTC.

The J gene is TRBJ2-7, the V gene TRBV7-2; TRBD1 might be the D (5 bases). V was pared by 4 bases and J by 1 base, with 8 bases between. The CDR3 has 13 amino acids. Per the germline V gene, CDR1 is SGHTA and CDR2 is FQGNSA. The CDR3 coding sequence is TGTGCCAGCAGCTCGACAGAGTCCTACGAGCAGTACTTC. Encoded protein: CASSSTESYEQYF. The full variable domain, its missing parts supplied by reference TRBV7-2 and TRBJ2-7, is GAGVSQSPSNKVTEKGKDVELRCDPISGHTALYWYRQSLGQGLEFLIYFQGNSAPDKSGLPSDRFSAERTGGSVSTLTIQRTQQEDSAVYLCASSSTESYEQYFGPGTRLTVT.

This chain uses TRBV4-1 with TRBJ2-3; 15 nucleotides match TRBD2. The CDR3 contains 19 residues. CDR1 is MGHRA, CDR2 YSYEKL, per germline. V was clipped by 2 bases and J by 3 bases; unmatched bases: 9. CDR3: CASSQKVPGLAGGTDTQYF. The CDR3 DNA reads TGCGCCAGCAGCCAAAAGGTTCCGGGACTAGCGGGGGGAACAGATACGCAGTATTTT.

The chain recombines TRBV4-3 with TRBJ2-7; the D is unclear. The germline CDR1 and CDR2 sequences are LGHNA and YSLEER. The CDR3 extends over 14 amino acids. Trimming removed 2 bases at V and 1 base at J, with 9 bases between. CDR3 in amino acids: CASSQFGTSYEQYF. The CDR3 DNA follows: TGCGCCAGCAGCCAATTTGGCACATCCTACGAGCAGTACTTC.

This clone was detected a few times. The chain links TRBV19 to TRBJ1-6; D might be TRBD1 (5 bases). CDR1 is LNHDA and CDR2 is SQIVND in the germline V gene (reference sequence). V lost 4 bases and J 6 bases, leaving 16 bases between the germline ends. The CDR3 has 16 amino acids. CDR3 residues: CASSTQGRGINSPLHF. Here the CDR3 DNA reads TGTGCCAGTAGTACCCAGGGACGGGGAATTAATTCACCCCTCCACTTT.

The chain is built from TRBV7-3 and TRBJ2-3; the match to TRBD1 covers 8 bases. V shed 0 bases, J shed 5 bases, and the junction held 16 bases outside the gene matches. This CDR3 is built from 19 residues. Germline CDR1 SGHTA, CDR2 FQGTGA. CDR3 residues: CASSLTGQDLLHQRDTQYF. For the CDR3, the DNA is TGTGCCAGCAGCTTAACGGGACAGGACCTTTTGCATCAACGAGATACGCAGTATTTT.

This chain joins TRBV7-9 and TRBJ2-7, with D tentatively TRBD2 (6 bases). From germline, CDR1 is SEHNR and CDR2 FQNEAQ (reference sequence). This CDR3 comprises 17 residues. The V end lost 5 bases, the J end lost 3 bases, and 23 bases lay between the germline ends. CDR3 region: CASSRNTRDSSYYEQYF. The CDR3 coding sequence is TGTGCCAGCAGCAGAAATACCCGGGACTCCTCCTACTACGAGCAGTACTTC.

V is TRBV11-2 and J is TRBJ1-5; D is ambiguous. Looked up from germline, CDR1 is SGHAT and CDR2 is FQNNGV. The CDR3 totals 19 residues. Trimming took off 4 bases at V and 0 bases at J, with 22 bases between the two ends. CDR3 sequence: CASSSDQAEGFYSNQPQHF. DNA of the CDR3: TGTGCCAGCAGCTCCGACCAGGCGGAGGGTTTTTATAGCAATCAGCCCCAGCATTTT.